This T cell receptor beta chain derives from a study of cytomegalovirus exposure and HLA in healthy donors. Study-level points and caveats: Likely technical artifact: a cluster of highly shared sequence variants.

The PCR contained 60 Vbeta and 13 Jbeta primers. In the original workflow: It was a later analysis that counted 83 million or so unique TCR beta chains, of which some 9.9 million were shared. TCRdb's table, derived via immunoSEQ multiplex PCR, lists solely in-frame clones and lacks some. That table supplies the V and J calls and clone size; D and trimming were determined from the DNA. The sample records roughly 230,000 clones, 85% to 95% being singletons. V trimming: 5 bases; J trimming: 4 bases; junction bases outside the gene matches: 9. CDR1 is PRHDT and CDR2 is FYEKMQ in the germline V gene (reference sequence). The CDR3 runs to 16 residues. A word on this clone: The antigen is undetermined.

The receptor was derived from a girl aged 2 to 10 in good health and CMV-seronegative. The sample was PBMCs. This chain connects TRBV13 to TRBJ1-1; TRBD1 agrees at 11 bases. The CDR3 is CASSTNPGTGGTEAFF. The CDR3 DNA reads TGTGCCAGCAGCACCAACCCCGGGACAGGGGGCACTGAAGCTTTCTTT.